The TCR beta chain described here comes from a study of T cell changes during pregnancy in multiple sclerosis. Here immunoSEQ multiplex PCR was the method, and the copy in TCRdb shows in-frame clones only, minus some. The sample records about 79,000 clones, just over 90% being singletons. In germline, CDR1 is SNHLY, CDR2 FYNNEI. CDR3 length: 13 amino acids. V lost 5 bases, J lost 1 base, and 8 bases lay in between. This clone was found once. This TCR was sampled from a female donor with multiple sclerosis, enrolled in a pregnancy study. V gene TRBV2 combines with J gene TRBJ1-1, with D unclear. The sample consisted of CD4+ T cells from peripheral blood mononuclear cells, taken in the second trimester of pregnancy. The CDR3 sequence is CASSTGSNTEAFF. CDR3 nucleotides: TGTGCCAGCAGTACGGGGTCGAACACTGAAGCTTTCTTT.